The 16 T cell receptor beta chains below come from one sample, sequenced in a study of cytomegalovirus exposure and HLA in healthy donors. With 60 Vbeta and 13 Jbeta primers, the PCR was carried out. Measured with immunoSEQ multiplex PCR; TCRdb has only the in-frame clones, and not every one. The table shows roughly 100,000 clones, with over 75% occurring only once. The specimen sequenced was PBMCs. All receptors derive from a man aged 55 to 70 in good health and CMV-seropositive.

This clone was counted between two and nine times. The chain is built from TRBV5-8 and TRBJ1-4; D is unclear. Deletions cut 0 bases from V and 7 bases from J, with 10 bases between. The CDR3 runs 14 residues. CDR1 is SGHTS and CDR2 is YDEGEE in the germline V gene. CDR3 DNA sequence: TGTGCCAGCAGCTTGGCCAGCGGCAGTGAAAAACTGTTTTTT. Encoded protein: CASSLASGSEKLFF.

V gene TRBV6-6 combines with J gene TRBJ1-1; possibly TRBD1 for D (5 bases). Germline CDR1 is MNHNY and CDR2 is SVGAGI (reference sequence). The CDR3 length is 15 residues. Trimming left V 7 bases short and J 1 base short, with 16 bases between. As DNA, the CDR3 is TGTGCCAGCAACAACCGGGGGGGAGGGAACACTGAAGCTTTCTTT. Encoded protein: CASNNRGGGNTEAFF.

A few counts support this clone. The V gene is TRBV6-1, the J gene TRBJ1-2; possibly TRBD1 for D (6 bases). Trimming took off 2 bases at V and 0 bases at J, with 13 bases between the two ends. The CDR3 contains 16 residues. Germline CDR1 and CDR2: MNHNS and SASEGT. CDR3 DNA: TGTGCCAGCAGTGAACTTCGACAGGTCTCTAACTATGGCTACACCTTC. Protein sequence: CASSELRQVSNYGYTF.

J is TRBJ2-4 and V is TRBV19; tentatively, D is TRBD1 (5 bases). Trimming removed 3 bases at V and 0 bases at J, with 15 bases between. The length of the CDR3 is 17 residues. Germline loops: CDR1 LNHDA, CDR2 SQIVND (reference sequence). CDR3: CASSMDNWTLAKNIQYF. In DNA, the CDR3 is TGTGCCAGTAGTATGGACAACTGGACCCTAGCCAAAAACATTCAGTACTTC. Variable domain in full (rest from reference TRBV19 and TRBJ2-4): DGGITQSPKYLFRKEGQNVTLSCEQNLNHDAMYWYRQDPGQGLRLIYYSQIVNDFQKGDIAEGYSVSREKKESFPLTVTSAQKNPTAFYLCASSMDNWTLAKNIQYFGAGTRLSVL.

The chain carries TRBV11-2 and TRBJ2-7, with TRBD2 matching 9 bases. Losses at the gene ends were 2 bases for V and 0 bases for J; bases not matched to a gene: 5. The CDR3 covers 16 residues. CDR1 SGHAT and CDR2 FQNNGV come from the germline V gene. The CDR3 here is CASSLTAGGHSYEQYF. The CDR3 bases are TGTGCCAGCAGCTTAACAGCGGGGGGCCACTCCTACGAGCAGTACTTC.

The chain carries TRBV5-1 and TRBJ2-3, with a possible D match to TRBD2 (5 bases). V was shortened by 4 bases and J by 2 bases, with 8 bases between the two germline ends. CDR3 size: 13 residues. CDR1 SGHRS and CDR2 YFSETQ come from the germline V gene. DNA of the CDR3: TGCGCCAGCAGCCCCGGGGACACAGATACGCAGTATTTT. Amino acid sequence: CASSPGDTDTQYF.

The chain uses TRBV2 and TRBJ1-2; D possibly corresponds to TRBD1 (6 bases). CDR1 and CDR2 (germline): SNHLY, FYNNEI. The CDR3 contains 15 residues. V gave up 7 bases and J gave up 4 bases, with 19 bases separating them. The CDR3 DNA reads as TGTGCCAGCATCGGACAGTCCATTTCATTCTATGGCTACACCTTC. Protein: CASIGQSISFYGYTF.

This clone was recorded only once. The chain recombines TRBV5-1 with TRBJ2-7; TRBD1 agrees at 10 bases. This CDR3 is 15 amino acids long. Germline V lookup: CDR1 SGHRS, CDR2 YFSETQ. The ends lost 2 bases at V and 1 base at J; junction bases unmatched: 3. The CDR3 DNA reads as TGCGCCAGCAGCTTTAGACAGGGGGCGTCCTACGAGCAGTACTTC. As protein: CASSFRQGASYEQYF.

The chain employs TRBV11-2 and TRBJ1-1; D not resolved. The CDR3 has 15 amino acids. The germline CDR1 and CDR2 sequences are SGHAT and FQNNGV. V was cut by 3 bases and J by 2 bases, with 13 bases left in between. CDR3 loop: CASSFGSHTNTEAFF. In DNA, the CDR3 is TGTGCCAGCAGCTTTGGTTCCCACACCAACACTGAAGCTTTCTTT.

The V and J genes are TRBV19 and TRBJ2-7, with 10 nucleotides matching TRBD1. Germline CDR1 reads LNHDA; CDR2 reads SQIVND (reference sequence). This CDR3 is 13 amino acids long. J lost 4 bases, V lost 5 bases, and 2 bases had no gene match. In DNA form, the CDR3 reads TGTGCCAGTAGTTCGGGACAGGGGTACGAGCAGTACTTC. This encodes CASSSGQGYEQYF.

The chain employs TRBV7-8 and TRBJ2-7, with 10 bases matching TRBD1. This CDR3 is 15 amino acids long. The germline CDR1 and CDR2 sequences are SGHVS and FQNEAQ. Losses at the gene ends were 1 base for V and 2 bases for J; bases not matched to a gene: 2. The CDR3 protein is CASSLGQGAAYEQYF. Written as DNA, the CDR3 is TGTGCCAGCAGCTTAGGACAGGGGGCGGCCTACGAGCAGTACTTC.

In DNA form, the CDR3 reads TGTGCCAGCAGTTACGGGACTAGCGGGGTAGCAGATACGCAGTATTTT. It specifies CASSYGTSGVADTQYF. The rearrangement joins TRBV6-5 to TRBJ2-3, with 13 nucleotides matching TRBD2. CDR1 MNHEY and CDR2 SVGAGI come from the germline V gene. After removal of 2 bases from V and 4 bases from J, the junction contained 3 bases not matched to a gene. The CDR3 runs 16 residues.

This rearrangement joins TRBV11-3 to TRBJ2-3; D might be TRBD2 (6 bases). The V gene lost 0 bases and the J gene lost 1 base, with 14 bases spanning the gap. Looked up from germline, CDR1 is SGHNT and CDR2 is YENEEA. The CDR3 length is 17 residues. Written as DNA, the CDR3 is TGTGCCAGCAGCTTAGATCGCGGCGGCGGGGGCACAGATACGCAGTATTTT. Residues: CASSLDRGGGGTDTQYF.

The chain carries TRBV7-9 and TRBJ1-1; D remains ambiguous. The ends were cut back, 3 bases at V and 3 bases at J, with 8 bases in the middle. The CDR3 sequence is 13 residues long. Germline-derived CDR1 and CDR2 are SEHNR and FQNEAQ (reference sequence). Here the CDR3 DNA reads TGTGCCAGCAGCTTTGAGGTGGACACTGAAGCTTTCTTT. This translates into CASSFEVDTEAFF.

The rearrangement uses TRBV6-6 and TRBJ2-5, with TRBD2 matching 10 bases. The CDR3 runs to 14 residues. The germline V gene encodes CDR1 MNHNY and CDR2 SVGAGI (reference sequence). After removal of 4 bases from V and 5 bases from J, the junction contained 4 bases not matched to a gene. Here the CDR3 reads CASSSLAGEETQYF. CDR3 nucleotide sequence: TGTGCCAGCAGTTCCCTAGCGGGGGAGGAGACCCAGTACTTC.

This clone was found a few times. As DNA, the CDR3 is TGTGCCAGCAGTGATGGGACAGCCTCCTACGAGCAGTACTTC. Residues: CASSDGTASYEQYF. This chain links TRBV6-5 with TRBJ2-7; 7 bases fit TRBD1. Germline V gives CDR1 MNHEY, CDR2 SVGAGI. The CDR3 runs to 14 residues. The trim removed 5 bases at V and 0 bases at J, leaving 4 bases unmatched.